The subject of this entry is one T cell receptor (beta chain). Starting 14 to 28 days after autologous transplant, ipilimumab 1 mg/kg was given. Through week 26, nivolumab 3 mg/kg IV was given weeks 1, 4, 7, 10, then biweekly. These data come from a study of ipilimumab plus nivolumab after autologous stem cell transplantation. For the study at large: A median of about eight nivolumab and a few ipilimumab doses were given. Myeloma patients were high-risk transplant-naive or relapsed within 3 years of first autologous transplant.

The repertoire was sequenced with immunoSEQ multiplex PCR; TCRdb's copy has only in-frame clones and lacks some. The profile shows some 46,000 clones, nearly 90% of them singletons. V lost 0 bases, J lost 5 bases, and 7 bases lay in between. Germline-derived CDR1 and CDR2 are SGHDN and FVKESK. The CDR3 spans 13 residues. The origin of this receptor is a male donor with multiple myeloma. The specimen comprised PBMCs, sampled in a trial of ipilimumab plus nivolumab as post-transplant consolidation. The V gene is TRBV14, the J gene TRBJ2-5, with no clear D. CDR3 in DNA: TGTGCCAGCAGCCAAGATGGCCGGGAGACCCAGTACTTC. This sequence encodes CASSQDGRETQYF.